This T cell receptor beta chain was observed in a study of cytotoxic CD8 clonotypes in ibrutinib-treated CLL. Study-wide findings and caveats: Pretreatment clonality was elevated relative to age-matched healthy donors and paralleled circulating CD8+ T-cell counts.

TCRdb's copy holds only in-frame clones and misses some; the assay was immunoSEQ multiplex PCR. The profile shows about 310,000 clones, roughly 79% of them singletons. In regard to this clone: Its target is not known.

The CDR3 loop spans 15 amino acids. The junction had 4 bases not matched to a gene; V was cut back by 0 bases and J by 3 bases. Per the germline V gene, CDR1 is LNHNV and CDR2 is YYDKDF (reference sequence). The rearrangement joins TRBV15 to TRBJ1-1; 7 bases align to TRBD1. The source of this sequence is a human donor with chronic lymphocytic leukemia. Specimen: PBMCs, collected before ibrutinib treatment. The CDR3 nucleotides read TGTGCCACCAGCAGAGAGCTTGACAGGGACACTGAAGCTTTCTTT. Its protein product is CATSRELDRDTEAFF.